The 3 T cell receptor beta chains below all came from one sample that was sequenced in a study of blood T cell repertoires in COVID-19. Clones were sequenced by immunoSEQ multiplex PCR, and TCRdb holds only the in-frame ones, with some missing. This table holds roughly 220,000 clones, under 90% found once. Source material: peripheral blood. These receptor sequences come from a man older than 75 with acute or convalescent COVID-19.

The chain recombines TRBV7-9 with TRBJ2-2; no clear D. Trimming stripped 7 bases from V and 3 bases from J, with 12 bases between. This CDR3 contains 14 residues. Germline V lookup: CDR1 SEHNR, CDR2 FQNEAQ (reference sequence). DNA of the CDR3: TGTGCCAGCATCGTAGGCGGCTACACCGGGGAGCTGTTTTTT. Its protein is CASIVGGYTGELFF.

The chain employs TRBV7-9 and TRBJ2-1; D gene unclear. V was shortened by 8 bases and J by 0 bases, with 11 bases between the two germline ends. Germline V gene sequence: CDR1 SEHNR, CDR2 FQNEAQ (reference sequence). CDR3 size: 14 residues. The CDR3 sequence: CASGDPGSYNEQFF. CDR3 DNA sequence: TGTGCCAGCGGTGACCCAGGCTCCTACAATGAGCAGTTCTTC.

V gene TRBV5-8 combines with J gene TRBJ1-1, with 9 positions matching TRBD1. CDR3 size: 15 residues. CDR1 is SGHTS, CDR2 YDEGEE, per germline. J lost 5 bases, V lost 5 bases, and 10 bases had no gene match. In nucleotides, the CDR3 is TGTGCCAGCAGGCAGGAATACAGGGGGCTGACTGAAGCTTTCTTT. Encoded protein: CASRQEYRGLTEAFF.